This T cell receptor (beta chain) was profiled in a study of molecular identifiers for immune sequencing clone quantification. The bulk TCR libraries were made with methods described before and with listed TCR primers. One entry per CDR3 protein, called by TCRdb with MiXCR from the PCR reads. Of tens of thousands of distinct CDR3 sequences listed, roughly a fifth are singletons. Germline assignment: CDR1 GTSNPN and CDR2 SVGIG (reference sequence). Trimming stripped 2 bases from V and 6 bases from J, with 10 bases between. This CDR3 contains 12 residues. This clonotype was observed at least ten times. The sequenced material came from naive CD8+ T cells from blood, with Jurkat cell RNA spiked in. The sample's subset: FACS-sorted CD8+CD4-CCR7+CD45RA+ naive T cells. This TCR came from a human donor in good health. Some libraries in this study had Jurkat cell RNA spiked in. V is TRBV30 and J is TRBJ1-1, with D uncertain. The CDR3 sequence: CAWSISGAEAFF. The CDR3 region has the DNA TGTGCCTGGAGTATAAGCGGGGCTGAAGCTTTCTTT.